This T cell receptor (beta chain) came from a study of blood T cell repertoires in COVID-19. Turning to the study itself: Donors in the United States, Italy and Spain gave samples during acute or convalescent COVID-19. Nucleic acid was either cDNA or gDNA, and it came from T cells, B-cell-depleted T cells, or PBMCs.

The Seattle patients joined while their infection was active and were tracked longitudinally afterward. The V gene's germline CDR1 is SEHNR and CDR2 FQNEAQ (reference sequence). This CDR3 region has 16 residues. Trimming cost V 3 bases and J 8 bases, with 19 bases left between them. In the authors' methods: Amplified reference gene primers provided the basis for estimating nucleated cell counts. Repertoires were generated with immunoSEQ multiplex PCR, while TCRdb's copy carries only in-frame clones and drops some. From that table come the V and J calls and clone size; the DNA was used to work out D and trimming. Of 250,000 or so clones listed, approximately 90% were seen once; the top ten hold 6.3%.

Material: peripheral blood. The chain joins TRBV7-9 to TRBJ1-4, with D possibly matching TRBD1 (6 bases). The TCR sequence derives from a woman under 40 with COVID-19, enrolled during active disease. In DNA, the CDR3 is TGTGCCAGCAGCTTCCCTACCCGACAGGAAAACGAAAAACTGTTTTTT. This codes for CASSFPTRQENEKLFF.